The 19 T cell receptor beta chains in this list originate from one sample, sequenced in a study of preoperative IRX-2 immunotherapy in early breast cancer. Noted treatment: preoperative locoregional IRX-2 cytokine immunotherapy. The assay was immunoSEQ multiplex PCR, and TCRdb's table has in-frame clones only and misses some. The data contain 40,000 to 50,000 clones, approximately 77% of them singletons. The material sequenced was tumor tissue, taken after IRX-2 immunotherapy. These receptors all come from a human donor with breast cancer.

The chain links TRBV6-8 to TRBJ1-4; TRBD1 matches at 10 bases. The germline gives CDR1 MNHGY, CDR2 SAAAGT. This CDR3 region has 14 residues. The V segment lost 5 bases and the J segment 8 bases; nucleotides outside the gene matches: 5. The CDR3 sequence is CASSPGTGDEKLFF. The CDR3 region has the DNA TGTGCCAGCAGTCCCGGGACAGGGGACGAAAAACTGTTTTTT.

The rearrangement links TRBV11-3 to TRBJ2-3; D unclear. CDR3 length: 14 residues. CDR1 is SGHNT and CDR2 is YENEEA in the germline V gene. The V end was cut by 2 bases, the J end by 6 bases, with 12 bases between. The CDR3 spells CASSLRSSPDTQYF. CDR3 nucleotides: TGTGCCAGCAGCTTAAGGAGTAGTCCGGATACGCAGTATTTT.

This chain uses TRBV7-1 with TRBJ1-2; 11 bases align to TRBD1. TRBV7-1 is given ORF status, its function remaining uncertain. V was clipped by 4 bases and J by 5 bases; unmatched bases: 9. The CDR3 has 16 residues. The CDR3 bases are TGTGCCAGCAGCTTGGATAGGGACAGGGGGTCTTATGGCTACACCTTC. This sequence encodes CASSLDRDRGSYGYTF.

The chain is built from TRBV6-8 and TRBJ2-7, with TRBD1 identical over 9 bases. The V gene's germline CDR1 is MNHGY and CDR2 SAAAGT. There are 17 residues in the CDR3. V shed 5 bases and J 10 bases; nucleotides not matched to a gene: 21. The CDR3 region has the DNA TGTGCCAGCAGTGCTATGGGGACAGGGAAGTCCTACGACCGCCAGTACTTC. It specifies CASSAMGTGKSYDRQYF.

The chain links TRBV11-3 to TRBJ2-2, with D hard to call. V lost 1 base to trimming and J lost 2 bases, with 8 bases between them. Germline assignment: CDR1 SGHNT and CDR2 YENEEA. CDR3 length equals 15 residues. The CDR3: CASSLGHINTGELFF. The CDR3 DNA follows: TGTGCCAGCAGCTTAGGACACATAAACACCGGGGAGCTGTTTTTT.

This clone showed up just a few times. The genes are TRBV5-1 and TRBJ2-5; D remains ambiguous. The CDR3 has 15 residues. V was shortened by 2 bases and J by 4 bases, with 15 bases between the two germline ends. Looked up from germline, CDR1 is SGHRS and CDR2 is YFSETQ. This CDR3 is CASSLGVRKRETQYF. DNA for the CDR3: TGCGCCAGCAGCTTAGGAGTCAGGAAGAGAGAGACCCAGTACTTC.

The chain employs TRBV6-8 and TRBJ2-1; the D gene is possibly TRBD1 (6 bases). Per the germline V gene, CDR1 is MNHGY and CDR2 is SAAAGT. This CDR3 is 15 amino acids long. V dropped 3 bases and J dropped 2 bases, with 11 bases sitting between them. In DNA, the CDR3 is TGTGCCAGCAGTTATGGGGGCTCTCCCTACAATGAGCAGTTCTTC. It translates to CASSYGGSPYNEQFF.

This clone was seen a few times. The V gene is TRBV7-1, the J gene TRBJ2-2; TRBD2 matches at 11 bases. TRBV7-1 is treated as an ORF (open reading frame) with a function not yet certain. V gave up 4 bases and J gave up 2 bases; unmatched junction bases: 6. The CDR3 has 17 amino acids. CDR3 coding DNA: TGTGCCAGCAGCTTGAAGGGACTAGCGGTTAACACCGGGGAGCTGTTTTTT. Residues: CASSLKGLAVNTGELFF.

This sequence joins TRBV5-1 and TRBJ1-4; the D is unclear. The CDR3 runs 14 residues. The V and J ends lost 3 bases and 5 bases respectively, with 11 bases between them. CDR1 and CDR2 (germline): SGHRS, YFSETQ. CDR3 loop: CASSSSNKNEKLFF. For the CDR3, the DNA is TGCGCCAGCAGCTCCTCGAATAAGAATGAAAAACTGTTTTTT.

The chain couples TRBV5-1 to TRBJ2-5, with 12 bases fitting TRBD2. V was pared by 4 bases and J by 5 bases, with 15 bases of the junction left unmatched. The CDR3 consists of 18 residues. Germline V gene sequence: CDR1 SGHRS, CDR2 YFSETQ. The CDR3 here is CASSPTSGGLAPGETQYF. In DNA, the CDR3 is TGCGCCAGCAGCCCCACTAGCGGGGGGTTGGCCCCTGGGGAGACCCAGTACTTC.

The rearrangement uses TRBV15 and TRBJ2-7; D is undetermined. Trimming cost V 0 bases and J 1 base, with 7 bases left between them. CDR1 is LNHNV and CDR2 is YYDKDF in the germline V gene (reference sequence). The CDR3 runs to 14 residues. For the CDR3, the DNA is TGTGCCACCAGCAGAGATCGCCCGTCCTACGAGCAGTACTTC. Translated: CATSRDRPSYEQYF. Drawing the rest from reference TRBV15 and TRBJ2-7, the complete variable domain is DAMVIQNPRYQVTQFGKPVTLSCSQTLNHNVMYWYQQKSSQAPKLLFHYYDKDFNNEADTPDNFQSRRPNTSFCFLDIRSPGLGDTAMYLCATSRDRPSYEQYFGPGTRLTVT.

In its sample, this clone was seen once. This chain uses TRBV19 with TRBJ1-4; possible D gene TRBD1, 5 bases. The CDR3 sequence is 14 residues long. CDR1 is LNHDA and CDR2 is SQIVND in the germline V gene (reference sequence). V was pared by 3 bases and J by 5 bases, with 10 bases between. The CDR3 sequence: CASSIGTENEKLFF. The DNA of the CDR3 is TGTGCCAGTAGTATCGGGACGGAGAATGAAAAACTGTTTTTT. Complete variable domain (other parts from reference TRBV19 and TRBJ1-4): DGGITQSPKYLFRKEGQNVTLSCEQNLNHDAMYWYRQDPGQGLRLIYYSQIVNDFQKGDIAEGYSVSREKKESFPLTVTSAQKNPTAFYLCASSIGTENEKLFFGSGTQLSVL.

This chain joins TRBV7-7 and TRBJ2-7, with 8 bases fitting TRBD2. V dropped 1 base and J dropped 7; count of bases not matched to a gene: 6. The CDR3 loop spans 14 amino acids. The germline CDR1 and CDR2 sequences are SSHAT and FNYEAQ (reference sequence). CDR3 loop: CASSLGGGLGEQYF. CDR3 coding DNA: TGTGCCAGCAGCTTAGGCGGGGGGCTGGGTGAGCAGTACTTC.

This chain connects TRBV5-1 to TRBJ2-5, with 10 nucleotides matching TRBD1. Germline lookup yields CDR1 SGHRS and CDR2 YFSETQ. This CDR3 has 16 amino acids. J gave up 5 bases and V 0 bases, and 7 bases lay outside the gene matches. CDR3 residues: CASSLGFRTGGETQYF. CDR3 nucleotides: TGCGCCAGCAGCTTGGGTTTCCGGACAGGGGGTGAGACCCAGTACTTC.

This clone has more than one count but fewer than ten. The chain uses TRBV6-8 and TRBJ1-1, with a tentative D call TRBD1 (6 bases). The CDR3 covers 15 residues. The V end was cut by 5 bases, the J end by 0 bases, with 13 bases between. The germline V gene has CDR1 MNHGY and CDR2 SAAAGT. CDR3 in amino acids: CASSTGAFMNTEAFF. The CDR3 DNA sequence: TGTGCCAGCAGTACGGGGGCCTTCATGAACACTGAAGCTTTCTTT.

This clone was detected a few times. V and J are TRBV19 and TRBJ2-7; D gene ambiguous. The germline V gene has CDR1 LNHDA and CDR2 SQIVND (reference sequence). CDR3 length: 13 residues. The V gene lost 3 bases and the J gene lost 3 bases, with 9 bases spanning the gap. The CDR3 sequence is CASSISPLYEQYF. CDR3 nucleotide sequence: TGTGCCAGTAGTATTAGTCCCCTCTACGAGCAGTACTTC.

V and J are TRBV19 and TRBJ1-2; D call uncertain. This CDR3 has 13 residues. CDR1 LNHDA and CDR2 SQIVND come from the germline V gene (reference sequence). V was clipped by 8 bases and J by 6 bases, with 16 bases between them. The CDR3 nucleotides read TGTGCCAGTTCTGGGCCAGGAGATAATGGCTACACCTTC. This gives the protein CASSGPGDNGYTF.

In this sample, this clone turned up a few times. The rearrangement uses TRBV7-7 and TRBJ2-1; perhaps TRBD1 as D (6 bases). The CDR3 sequence is 15 residues long. Germline CDR1 reads SSHAT; CDR2 reads FNYEAQ (reference sequence). V shed 3 bases and J shed 6 bases, with 15 bases lying between them. The CDR3 protein is CASSLVTGFGNEQFF. CDR3 DNA sequence: TGTGCCAGCAGCTTGGTCACAGGGTTTGGCAATGAGCAGTTCTTC.

The CDR3: CASSEARRAGNYGYTF. In DNA, the CDR3 is TGTGCCAGCAGTGAAGCGCGGAGGGCGGGTAACTATGGCTACACCTTC. This sequence joins TRBV6-1 and TRBJ1-2; D is unclear. Germline V gene lookup returns CDR1 MNHNS and CDR2 SASEGT. Trimming shortened V by 0 bases and J by 1 base, and 12 bases separated the two germline ends. The CDR3 spans 16 residues.